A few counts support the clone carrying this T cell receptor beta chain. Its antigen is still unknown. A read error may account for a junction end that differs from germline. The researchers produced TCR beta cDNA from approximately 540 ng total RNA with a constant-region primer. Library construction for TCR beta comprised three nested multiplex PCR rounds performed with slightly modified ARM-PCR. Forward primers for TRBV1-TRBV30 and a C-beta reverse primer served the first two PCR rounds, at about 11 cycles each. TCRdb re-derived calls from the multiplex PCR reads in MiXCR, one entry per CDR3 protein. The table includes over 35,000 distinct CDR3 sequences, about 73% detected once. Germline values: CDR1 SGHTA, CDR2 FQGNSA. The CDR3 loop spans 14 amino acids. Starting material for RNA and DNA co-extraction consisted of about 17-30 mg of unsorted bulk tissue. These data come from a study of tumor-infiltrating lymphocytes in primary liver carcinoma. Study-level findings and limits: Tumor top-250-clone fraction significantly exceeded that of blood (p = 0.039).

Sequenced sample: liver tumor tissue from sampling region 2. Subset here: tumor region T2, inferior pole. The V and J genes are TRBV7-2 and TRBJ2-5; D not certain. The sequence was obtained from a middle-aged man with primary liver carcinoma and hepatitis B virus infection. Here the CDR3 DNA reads TGTGCCAGCAGCTTAGTTGCAGCACAAGAGATCCAGTACTTC. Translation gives CASSLVAAQEIQYF. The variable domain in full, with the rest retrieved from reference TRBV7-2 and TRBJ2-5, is GAGVSQSPSNKVTEKGKDVELRCDPISGHTALYWYRQSLGQGLEFLIYFQGNSAPDKSGLPSDRFSAERTGGSVSTLTIQRTQQEDSAVYLCASSLVAAQEIQYFGPGTRLLVL.